This T cell receptor (beta chain) was retrieved from a study of liver allograft versus peripheral blood T cells. Study at large: Transplanted livers held T cell receptor repertoires, and these were compared with repertoires in recipients' peripheral blood.

Germline CDR1 and CDR2: MNHNS and SASEGT. The V gene end was trimmed by 1 base and the J gene end by 14 bases; junction bases not matched to a gene: 11. The CDR3 has 15 residues. One entry per CDR3 protein results from TCRdb running MiXCR on the reads. Of 3,400 or so distinct CDR3 sequences in the sample, more than 12% were seen once. This rearrangement joins TRBV6-1 to TRBJ1-6; 7 bases agree with TRBD1. This sequence originates from a human patient who had a liver transplant. The graft donor may have contributed some T cells. CDR3 nucleotides: TGTGCCAGCAGTGAAGTCGGGGGGCGACAGGGCACCCTCCACTTT. Residues: CASSEVGGRQGTLHF.